This passage covers 28 T cell receptor beta chains from one sample sequenced in a study of CD8 T cells in Susac syndrome. Random hexamers were used to reverse transcribe 0.5 to 1 ug of RNA. TCRdb redid the calling of the immunoSEQ multiplex PCR reads with MiXCR, one entry per CDR3 protein. This table has 100,000 to 150,000 distinct CDR3 sequences, approximately 95% appearing once. The source material was CD8+ T cells from PBMCs. All receptors come from a human donor with multiple sclerosis.

The V and J genes are TRBV4-1 and TRBJ2-2; D is perhaps TRBD1 (6 bases). Per the germline V gene, CDR1 is MGHRA and CDR2 is YSYEKL. The CDR3 is 15 residues long. Trimming pared 4 bases from V and 4 bases from J, leaving 13 bases between. In DNA, the CDR3 is TGCGCCAGCAGCCCTAAGGACAGACCCACCGGGGAGCTGTTTTTT. Protein product: CASSPKDRPTGELFF.

The gene calls are TRBV7-9 and TRBJ2-5; no firm D call. CDR1 SEHNR and CDR2 FQNEAQ come from the germline V gene (reference sequence). CDR3 length: 15 residues. Trimming pared 1 base from V and 0 bases from J, leaving 9 bases between. CDR3 in amino acids: CASSLVVLDQETQYF. CDR3 DNA sequence: TGTGCCAGCAGCTTAGTGGTCCTGGACCAAGAGACCCAGTACTTC.

This CDR3 is CASSSTGGEAGYTF. In DNA form, the CDR3 reads TGTGCCAGCAGCTCCACAGGGGGCGAGGCAGGCTACACCTTC. The chain has TRBV13 and TRBJ1-2, with 9 bases matching TRBD1. Germline V gives CDR1 PRHDT, CDR2 FYEKMQ (reference sequence). The length of the CDR3 is 14 residues. The junction had 8 bases not matched to a gene; V was cut back by 4 bases and J by 8 bases.

The chain employs TRBV30 and TRBJ2-3, with D perhaps assigned TRBD1 or TRBD2 (5 bases each). The V gene's germline CDR1 is GTSNPN and CDR2 SVGIG (reference sequence). CDR3 length equals 16 residues. The germline V and J ends were trimmed by 2 bases and 2 bases, with 17 bases remaining between them. The CDR3 here is CAWSLRNWDPTDTQYF. Written as DNA, the CDR3 is TGTGCCTGGAGTCTTAGAAACTGGGACCCCACAGATACGCAGTATTTT.

The rearrangement uses TRBV12-3 or TRBV12-4 and TRBJ2-1; D uncertain. Trimming shortened V by 3 bases and J by 4 bases, and 7 bases separated the two germline ends. The CDR3 length is 13 residues. The CDR3 DNA follows: TGTGCCAGCAGTTTTGTGTTATACAATGAGCAGTTCTTC. As protein: CASSFVLYNEQFF.

V is TRBV7-9 and J is TRBJ2-7; D is undetermined. This CDR3 contains 12 residues. The V end lost 6 bases, the J end lost 6 bases, and 12 bases lay between the germline ends. The germline gives CDR1 SEHNR, CDR2 FQNEAQ (reference sequence). Written as DNA, the CDR3 is TGTGCCAGCAGGCCAGACGTTGGCGAGCAGTACGTC. It encodes CASRPDVGEQYV.

The chain couples TRBV24-1 to TRBJ2-7, with D possibly matching TRBD2 (5 bases). V was clipped by 9 bases and J by 4 bases, with 9 bases between them. This CDR3 has 11 residues. The germline V gene encodes CDR1 KGHDR and CDR2 SFDVKD. The CDR3 region has the DNA TGTGCCACCGGGGAGACATACGAGCAGTACGTC. This encodes CATGETYEQYV.

The genes are TRBV15 and TRBJ2-1; D is possibly TRBD1 (6 bases). Germline loops: CDR1 LNHNV, CDR2 YYDKDF (reference sequence). The V gene lost 3 bases and the J gene lost 7 bases, with 13 bases spanning the gap. The CDR3 totals 14 residues. The CDR3 region is CATSRATGRNEQFF. CDR3 coding DNA: TGTGCCACCAGCAGGGCTACAGGGCGGAATGAGCAGTTCTTC.

This sequence joins TRBV7-9 and TRBJ2-5; D is perhaps TRBD1 (5 bases). The V end was cut by 2 bases, the J end by 1 base, with 8 bases between. Germline lookup yields CDR1 SEHNR and CDR2 FQNEAQ (reference sequence). This CDR3 is 14 amino acids long. CDR3 in amino acids: CASSLPTGQETQYF. CDR3 nucleotides: TGTGCCAGCAGCTTACCTACAGGCCAAGAGACCCAGTACTTC.

The chain employs TRBV27 and TRBJ2-5; D is possibly TRBD1 (6 bases). V gave up 3 bases and J gave up 1 base, with 9 bases separating them. The CDR3 length is 14 residues. CDR1 and CDR2 from the germline V gene are MNHEY and SMNVEV (reference sequence). The CDR3, as DNA: TGTGCCAGCAGTTTCCGAGGGGGCCAAGAGACCCAGTACTTC. Translation: CASSFRGGQETQYF.

CDR3 nucleotide sequence: TGTGCCAGCAGCGCGGGGTTAGACAGGGGGCGTCAGCCCCAGCATTTT. Translated, it gives CASSAGLDRGRQPQHF. The V call is TRBV9, the J call TRBJ1-5, with TRBD1 matching over 10 bases. The CDR3 has 16 residues. Germline CDR1 is SGDLS and CDR2 is YYNGEE. V was pared by 3 bases and J by 6 bases, with 9 bases of the junction left unmatched. Supplemented by reference TRBV9 and TRBJ1-5, the full variable domain reads DSGVTQTPKHLITATGQRVTLRCSPRSGDLSVYWYQQSLDQGLQFLIQYYNGEERAKGNILERFSAQQFPDLHSELNLSSLELGDSALYFCASSAGLDRGRQPQHFGDGTRLSIL.

The rearrangement uses TRBV5-4 and TRBJ1-1; 8 nucleotides agree with TRBD1. CDR1 is SGHNT, CDR2 YYREEE, per germline (reference sequence). The length of the CDR3 is 15 residues. V lost 3 bases to trimming and J lost 0 bases; unmatched junction nucleotides: 4. The CDR3 protein is CASSSDRGMNTEAFF. Written as DNA, the CDR3 is TGTGCCAGCAGCTCTGACAGGGGAATGAACACTGAAGCTTTCTTT.

V is TRBV7-9 and J is TRBJ1-4, with 7 bases lining up with TRBD1. With V trimmed by 6 bases and J by 4 bases, 5 bases remained unmatched. The CDR3 covers 14 residues. Germline V CDR1 and CDR2: SEHNR, FQNEAQ (reference sequence). The CDR3 coding sequence is TGTGCCAGCAGTTTGGGACAGCGTAATGAAAAACTGTTTTTT. Encoded protein: CASSLGQRNEKLFF.

The rearrangement joins TRBV25-1 to TRBJ1-4; D is undetermined. This CDR3 comprises 16 residues. V was trimmed by 5 bases and J by 8 bases, leaving 21 bases between them. Germline V gives CDR1 MGHDK, CDR2 SYGVNS. The CDR3 DNA reads as TGTGCCAGCAGTCCCCACCTAGGGAGGACTGGGGAAAAACTGTTTTTT. Translation gives CASSPHLGRTGEKLFF.

This rearrangement joins TRBV2 to TRBJ1-2; unclear D gene. The germline gives CDR1 SNHLY, CDR2 FYNNEI. Trimming pared 10 bases from V and 9 bases from J, leaving 27 bases between. CDR3 size: 15 residues. Here the CDR3 DNA reads TGTGCCACATCGTCCTGGCCCCTGGTTGTTCAGAGCTACACCTTC. It translates to CATSSWPLVVQSYTF.

V and J are TRBV7-9 and TRBJ2-6; D remains unclear. The CDR3 extends over 15 amino acids. The V and J ends lost 1 base and 3 bases respectively, with 7 bases between them. In germline, CDR1 is SEHNR, CDR2 FQNEAQ (reference sequence). The DNA of the CDR3 is TGTGCCAGCAGCTTAGACGGCAGTGGGGCCAACGTCCTGACTTTC. Translated: CASSLDGSGANVLTF.

V usage is TRBV5-1 and J usage is TRBJ2-3; possible D gene TRBD2, 6 bases. This CDR3 is built from 16 residues. V lost 1 base and J lost 0, with 12 bases in between. Germline V gives CDR1 SGHRS, CDR2 YFSETQ. This CDR3 is CASSLRERVSTDTQYF. CDR3 DNA sequence: TGCGCCAGCAGCTTGCGGGAGCGGGTGAGCACAGATACGCAGTATTTT.

The chain couples TRBV20-1 to TRBJ2-3; 9 bases line up with TRBD2. Per the germline V gene, CDR1 is DFQATT and CDR2 is SNEGSKA (reference sequence). This CDR3 contains 15 residues. The J segment lost 4 bases and the V segment lost 5 bases, leaving 10 bases of the junction unmatched. This CDR3 reads CSADPLRGGADTQYF. In nucleotides, the CDR3 is TGCAGTGCTGATCCGTTGCGGGGGGGGGCAGATACGCAGTATTTT.

V and J are TRBV28 and TRBJ2-2; maybe TRBD2 (7 bases). Germline-derived CDR1 and CDR2 are MDHEN and SYDVKM. The V and J ends lost 6 bases and 8 bases respectively, with 10 bases between them. The CDR3 spans 12 residues. The CDR3 DNA follows: TGTGCCAGCAGGCGGGGGCTGGGGGAGCTGTTTTTT. Its protein is CASRRGLGELFF.

The chain uses TRBV9 and TRBJ2-7, with 8 nucleotides matching TRBD2. J lost 3 bases, V lost 4 bases, and 3 bases had no gene match. The CDR3 length is 13 residues. Germline V gene lookup returns CDR1 SGDLS and CDR2 YYNGEE. The CDR3 protein is CASSYRGGYEQYF. Here the CDR3 DNA reads TGTGCCAGCAGCTATCGGGGGGGCTACGAGCAGTACTTC.

The chain links TRBV6-6 to TRBJ1-2; 9 bases are a match to TRBD1. Unmatched junction bases numbered 12, after V lost 4 bases and J lost 6 bases. The CDR3 consists of 16 residues. Germline V gene lookup returns CDR1 MNHNY and CDR2 SVGAGI (reference sequence). The DNA for the CDR3 is TGTGCCAGCAGTTCCCCGACCCGGGACAGGGTCGATGGCTACACCTTC. As protein: CASSSPTRDRVDGYTF.

The chain employs TRBV9 and TRBJ2-5, with D possibly being TRBD2 (6 bases). Trimming took off 3 bases at V and 1 base at J, with 10 bases between the two ends. CDR3 length equals 14 residues. CDR1 and CDR2 from the germline V gene are SGDLS and YYNGEE. CDR3: CASSGAGPQETQYF. The CDR3 DNA reads as TGTGCCAGCAGCGGTGCGGGACCCCAAGAGACCCAGTACTTC.

V is TRBV30 and J is TRBJ1-5; weak D call: TRBD1 (6 bases). This CDR3 is built from 13 residues. Between the trimmed V and J ends, which lost 1 base and 9 bases, there was a span of 13 bases. Germline assignment: CDR1 GTSNPN and CDR2 SVGIG (reference sequence). The CDR3 spells CAWSARGVRPQHF. The CDR3 nucleotides are TGTGCCTGGAGTGCCAGGGGAGTTCGGCCCCAGCATTTT.

V gene TRBV7-9 combines with J gene TRBJ1-4, with unresolved D. Germline-derived CDR1 and CDR2 are SEHNR and FQNEAQ (reference sequence). Trimming shortened V by 4 bases and J by 0 bases, and 18 bases separated the two germline ends. The CDR3 length is 18 residues. The CDR3, as DNA: TGTGCCAGCAGCTCCCCACCCGGGGAAGCTACAACTAATGAAAAACTGTTTTTT. This encodes CASSSPPGEATTNEKLFF.

The rearrangement links TRBV25-1 to TRBJ2-1, with a weak D call TRBD2 (5 bases). Germline V CDR1 and CDR2: MGHDK, SYGVNS. The CDR3 runs to 15 residues. Trimming removed 1 base at V and 4 bases at J, with 11 bases between. DNA for the CDR3: TGTGCCAGCAGTGAATTATGGGGAGAGTACAATGAGCAGTTCTTC. Residues: CASSELWGEYNEQFF.

The chain recombines TRBV28 with TRBJ2-7; TRBD1 might be the D (5 bases). V shed 7 bases and J shed 4 bases, with 20 bases lying between them. The CDR3 has 15 amino acids. Germline-derived CDR1 and CDR2 are MDHEN and SYDVKM. CDR3 DNA: TGTGCCAGCACCTTACCAGGGATCTCTCCTTACGAGCAGTACTTC. Translation gives CASTLPGISPYEQYF.

This clonotype showed up just a few times. The germline gene is not matched at one end of the junction; a read error may be the cause. The V gene is TRBV19, the J gene TRBJ1-6; possible D gene TRBD1, 6 bases. Germline CDR1 is LNHDA and CDR2 is SQIVND (reference sequence). The CDR3 is 16 amino acids. Written as DNA, the CDR3 is TGTGCCAGTACCCCCGGCCCTCACAGGGCGAATTCCCCCCTCCACTTT. Encoded protein: CASTPGPHRANSPLHF.

Written as DNA, the CDR3 is TGTGCCAGCAGTGAACTGGGTAGGACAGGGACCAACTACGAGCAGTACTTC. It translates to CASSELGRTGTNYEQYF. This sequence joins TRBV25-1 and TRBJ2-7; TRBD1 matches 8 bases. CDR1 and CDR2 from the germline V gene are MGHDK and SYGVNS. The CDR3 has 17 amino acids. V gave up 2 bases and J gave up 3 bases; unmatched junction bases: 12.